These 25 T cell receptor beta chains were all obtained from the same sample, sequenced in a study of T cell responses to AZD1222 COVID-19 vaccine (dated by TCRdb to 2020 to 2023). The time point label on this specimen signifies: baseline before first vaccination. Preparation of the library involved the immunoSEQ multiplex PCR assay. What TCRdb holds here is the immuneACCESS table cut down to in-frame rearrangements. Part of the clones is not present; checked against another copy, under half of the missing clones reflect an unresolved V gene, and the others are unexplained. The sample table shows roughly 180,000 clones, and 75% to 95% are seen once. The top ten constitute 2.5% to 3.5% of the sample. Sequencing was performed on peripheral blood, taken on day 0 of AZD1222 vaccination. Every receptor here comes from an adult in good health.

This chain links TRBV3-1 (or the pseudogene TRBV3-2) with TRBJ2-2, with 11 bases that match TRBD2. V gave up 0 bases and J gave up 3 bases; unmatched junction bases: 6. The CDR3 extends over 18 amino acids. Germline V gene lookup returns CDR1 LGHDT and CDR2 YNNKEL (reference sequence). The DNA of the CDR3 is TGTGCCAGCAGCCAAGAGGAGGGACTAGCGGTGCACACCGGGGAGCTGTTTTTT. Translation: CASSQEEGLAVHTGELFF.

The rearrangement uses TRBV2 and TRBJ2-7; the match to TRBD1 covers 7 bases. This CDR3 is built from 13 residues. The V and J ends lost 5 bases and 3 bases, in that order; junction bases with no gene match: 4. Germline V gene data show CDR1 as SNHLY and CDR2 as FYNNEI. The chain's CDR3 is CASSRDSLYEQYF. CDR3 nucleotides: TGTGCCAGCAGTCGGGACAGCCTCTACGAGCAGTACTTC.

The rearrangement uses TRBV10-1 and TRBJ1-5, with 8 bases aligning to TRBD1. CDR3 length equals 15 residues. Germline V gene data show CDR1 as WNHNN and CDR2 as SYGVQD (reference sequence). Trimming cost V 5 bases and J 6 bases; bases outside gene matches: 9. Here the CDR3 DNA reads TGCGCCAGCAGTACTACGGACAGGGACCGTCAGCCCCAGCATTTT. Translated, it gives CASSTTDRDRQPQHF.

The J gene is TRBJ2-1, the V gene TRBV6-5; tentative D call: TRBD2 (6 bases). This CDR3 has 12 amino acids. V lost 9 bases and J lost 6, with 12 bases in between. Looked up from germline, CDR1 is MNHEY and CDR2 is SVGAGI. CDR3 bases: TGTGCCAGTGGGCGGGGTGGCAATGAGCAGTTCTTC. Translated, it gives CASGRGGNEQFF.

V is TRBV9 and J is TRBJ2-7, with TRBD1 as a possible D gene (5 bases). The germline V gene encodes CDR1 SGDLS and CDR2 YYNGEE. The CDR3 loop spans 14 amino acids. Trimming pared 4 bases from V and 2 bases from J, leaving 13 bases between. CDR3 coding DNA: TGTGCCAGCAGCCCATCGGACACCCCCTACGAGCAGTACTTC. It translates to CASSPSDTPYEQYF. Together with reference TRBV9 and TRBJ2-7, the CDR3 gives the full variable domain: DSGVTQTPKHLITATGQRVTLRCSPRSGDLSVYWYQQSLDQGLQFLIQYYNGEERAKGNILERFSAQQFPDLHSELNLSSLELGDSALYFCASSPSDTPYEQYFGPGTRLTVT.

The gene calls are TRBV27 and TRBJ2-3; 10 bases are shared with TRBD2. Germline V gives CDR1 MNHEY, CDR2 SMNVEV (reference sequence). The CDR3 has 15 residues. The trim removed 8 bases at V and 0 bases at J, leaving 5 bases unmatched. The CDR3 region is CASLGLASSTDTQYF. The CDR3 DNA follows: TGTGCCAGCCTGGGACTAGCGTCGAGCACAGATACGCAGTATTTT.

The chain has TRBV5-4 and TRBJ2-2, with D possibly being TRBD1 or TRBD2 (6 bases each). CDR3 length: 16 amino acids. V lost 4 bases and J lost 4, with 17 bases in between. The V gene's germline CDR1 is SGHNT and CDR2 YYREEE (reference sequence). CDR3: CASSLATGPLTGELFF. The CDR3 DNA follows: TGTGCCAGCAGCCTAGCGACAGGACCTCTCACCGGGGAGCTGTTTTTT.

The rearrangement links TRBV19 to TRBJ1-2; no definite D call. The CDR3 has 12 residues. CDR1 LNHDA and CDR2 SQIVND come from the germline V gene (reference sequence). Trimming removed 8 bases from V and 4 bases from J, with 11 bases in between. CDR3 region: CASGSRAYGYTF. CDR3 sequence (DNA): TGTGCCAGTGGCTCGCGAGCCTATGGCTACACCTTC.

This sequence joins TRBV11-1 and TRBJ1-2; unclear D gene. This CDR3 has 13 amino acids. Trimming left V 3 bases short and J 8 bases short, with 13 bases between. Germline values: CDR1 SGHAT, CDR2 FQDESV (reference sequence). The CDR3 spells CASSLDSLWGYTF. Here the CDR3 DNA reads TGTGCCAGCAGCTTGGATTCACTCTGGGGCTACACCTTC. The complete variable domain, with remaining parts taken from reference TRBV11-1 and TRBJ1-2, reads EAEVAQSPRYKITEKSQAVAFWCDPISGHATLYWYRQILGQGPELLVQFQDESVVDDSQLPKDRFSAERLKGVDSTLKIQPAELGDSAMYLCASSLDSLWGYTFGSGTRLTVV.

The chain couples TRBV5-1 to TRBJ1-1, with a tentative D call TRBD1 (6 bases). The germline V and J ends were trimmed by 4 bases and 1 base, with 14 bases remaining between them. This CDR3 has 15 amino acids. CDR1 SGHRS and CDR2 YFSETQ come from the germline V gene. CDR3 sequence: CASSPEGGRNTEAFF. The CDR3 DNA reads TGCGCCAGCAGCCCTGAGGGGGGCAGGAACACTGAAGCTTTCTTT. The entire variable domain, with the rest obtained from reference TRBV5-1 and TRBJ1-1, is as follows: KAGVTQTPRYLIKTRGQQVTLSCSPISGHRSVSWYQQTPGQGLQFLFEYFSETQRNKGNFPGRFSGRQFSNSRSEMNVSTLELGDSALYLCASSPEGGRNTEAFFGQGTRLTVV.

The chain recombines TRBV5-7 with TRBJ2-3; 14 bases are a match to TRBD2. TRBV5-7 is an ORF, with its function uncertain. The CDR3 consists of 16 residues. V gave up 4 bases and J gave up 4 bases; unmatched junction bases: 5. CDR3 nucleotides: TGTGCCAGCAGCCCGGGGACTAGCGGGGGTTCAGATACGCAGTATTTT. This encodes CASSPGTSGGSDTQYF.

This chain joins TRBV9 and TRBJ1-6, with D possibly TRBD1 on 5 matching bases. Germline V CDR1 and CDR2: SGDLS, YYNGEE. There are 15 residues in the CDR3. Trimming removed 0 bases at V and 6 bases at J, with 10 bases between. CDR3 bases: TGTGCCAGCAGCGTAGGTGGGGGGGGTAATTCACCCCTCCACTTT. Amino acid sequence: CASSVGGGGNSPLHF.

The V call is TRBV6-4, the J call TRBJ1-1; 7 positions agree with TRBD1. CDR3 length: 15 residues. Germline CDR1 and CDR2: MRHNA and SNTAGT. Trimming cost V 4 bases and J 1 base; bases outside gene matches: 6. As DNA, the CDR3 is TGTGCCAGCAGTGTTCTGTCAGGGGGGAACACTGAAGCTTTCTTT. The encoded protein is CASSVLSGGNTEAFF.

The DNA of the CDR3 is TGCGCCAGCAGCCCAGCGACAGGGGGGAATTCACCCCTCCACTTT. This translates into CASSPATGGNSPLHF. This sequence joins TRBV5-1 and TRBJ1-6; TRBD1 matches at 9 bases. V was pared by 4 bases and J by 7 bases, with 6 bases of the junction left unmatched. The CDR3 runs 15 residues. Per the germline V gene, CDR1 is SGHRS and CDR2 is YFSETQ.

The J gene is TRBJ1-2, the V gene TRBV4-2, with D possibly matching TRBD1 (5 bases). V dropped 0 bases and J dropped 4 bases, with 15 bases sitting between them. Germline CDR1 and CDR2: LGHNA and YNFKEQ. The CDR3 runs 16 residues. As DNA, the CDR3 is TGTGCCAGCAGCCAAGATCCAACGGGGGGGATCTATGGCTACACCTTC. This sequence encodes CASSQDPTGGIYGYTF.

V and J are TRBV4-3 and TRBJ2-3; weak D call: TRBD2 (5 bases). Per germline, CDR1 LGHNA and CDR2 YSLEER. The V end lost 0 bases, the J end lost 6 bases, and 10 bases lay between the germline ends. The CDR3 spans 14 residues. CDR3: CASSQENGVDTQYF. The CDR3 nucleotides read TGCGCCAGCAGCCAAGAAAACGGGGTGGATACGCAGTATTTT.

J is TRBJ1-1 and V is TRBV5-8; 7 nucleotides agree with TRBD1. V dropped 0 bases and J dropped 3; count of bases not matched to a gene: 5. CDR1 is SGHTS, CDR2 YDEGEE, per germline. This CDR3 is built from 15 residues. Written as DNA, the CDR3 is TGTGCCAGCAGCTTGGCCCCTGGACAGGACACTGAAGCTTTCTTT. Its protein is CASSLAPGQDTEAFF.

This clone was seen once. V is TRBV5-1 and J is TRBJ1-2; weak D call: TRBD1 (6 bases). The CDR3 totals 17 residues. Germline CDR1 is SGHRS and CDR2 is YFSETQ. V was cut by 4 bases and J by 8 bases, with 27 bases left in between. The CDR3, as DNA: TGCGCCAGCAGCCGAAGTGGGACAAGGGTTCCGCAGGGGGGCTACACCTTC. Translating gives CASSRSGTRVPQGGYTF.

This chain uses TRBV24-1 with TRBJ2-1; no firm D call. The germline V and J ends were trimmed by 2 bases and 6 bases, with 7 bases remaining between them. CDR3 length: 13 amino acids. CDR1 KGHDR and CDR2 SFDVKD come from the germline V gene. CDR3 sequence reads: CATSDYNGNEQFF. CDR3 bases: TGTGCCACCAGTGATTACAACGGCAATGAGCAGTTCTTC.

CDR3 in amino acids: CASSLDPPNEQFF. As DNA, the CDR3 is TGCGCCAGCAGCTTGGACCCCCCGAATGAGCAGTTCTTC. V and J are TRBV5-1 and TRBJ2-1, with D unresolved. From germline, CDR1 is SGHRS and CDR2 YFSETQ. The CDR3 totals 13 residues. Trimming pared 0 bases from V and 7 bases from J, leaving 8 bases between.

As concerns this clone: This sample includes further DNA sequences coding for the same CDR3. The V gene is TRBV7-9, the J gene TRBJ2-7; D not certain. The CDR3 sequence is 11 residues long. Germline V gene sequence: CDR1 SEHNR, CDR2 FQNEAQ (reference sequence). V shed 5 bases and J shed 5 bases, with 7 bases lying between them. CDR3 region: CASSPLDEQYF. CDR3 bases: TGTGCCAGCAGCCCACTGGACGAGCAGTACTTC.

V is TRBV7-8 and J is TRBJ1-4; 9 positions match TRBD1. Unmatched junction bases numbered 9, after V lost 5 bases and J lost 8 bases. There are 15 residues in the CDR3. CDR1 and CDR2 from the germline V gene are SGHVS and FQNEAQ. CDR3 in amino acids: CASSGLGQGGEKLFF. The CDR3 coding sequence is TGTGCCAGCAGCGGACTGGGACAGGGTGGGGAAAAACTGTTTTTT.

V usage is TRBV30 and J usage is TRBJ2-3; D remains ambiguous. The CDR3 has 11 amino acids. V was cut by 3 bases and J by 3 bases, with 4 bases left in between. Germline values: CDR1 GTSNPN, CDR2 SVGIG (reference sequence). The CDR3 DNA reads TGTGCCTGGAGCCCGACAGATACGCAGTATTTT. Its protein product is CAWSPTDTQYF. The full variable domain, with the rest looked up from reference TRBV30 and TRBJ2-3, is SQTIHQWPATLVQPVGSPLSLECTVEGTSNPNLYWYRQAAGRGLQLLFYSVGIGQISSEVPQNLSASRPQDRQFILSSKKLLLSDSGFYLCAWSPTDTQYFGPGTRLTVL.

This sequence joins TRBV14 and TRBJ2-5; D is unresolved. The length of the CDR3 is 13 residues. Germline V gene sequence: CDR1 SGHDN, CDR2 FVKESK. Trimming cost V 1 base and J 5 bases, with 8 bases left between them. The CDR3 DNA is TGTGCCAGCAGCCAAGGACTGTGGGAGACCCAGTACTTC. Its translation: CASSQGLWETQYF.

This chain connects TRBV15 to TRBJ2-1, with D perhaps TRBD1 or TRBD2 (6 bases each). Germline CDR1 LNHNV, CDR2 YYDKDF (reference sequence). CDR3 length: 12 amino acids. The V and J ends lost 3 bases and 12 bases respectively, with 12 bases between them. Here the CDR3 DNA reads TGTGCCACCAGCAGGGGGGGCTTGGGGCAGTTCTTC. As protein: CATSRGGLGQFF.